This entry describes one T cell receptor (beta chain). What it binds is not known. The sort gate was single viable CD3+CD4+CD8-CD45RO+ cells for memory CD4+ T cells. The sample belongs to a study of memory CD4+ T cells and cytomegalovirus serostatus. The study's findings and limits: CD4+ memory repertoires contained about 40% of the 164 reported CMV TCRbeta sequences. Median bootstrapped AUC for CMV status was around 0.95 originally, 0.85 to 0.92 US-trained. The CMV-associated TCR signature appears largely within the CD4+ memory repertoire.

The table came from immunoSEQ multiplex PCR; TCRdb's copy has only in-frame clones and leaves some out. Among about 40,000 clones listed, more than 60% were seen once. This TCR was recovered from an adult in good health and CMV-seronegative. The sample consisted of memory CD4+ T cells from blood.

The DNA of the CDR3 is TGTGCCAGCAGCCCTTACATTCTAGGGAAAGATACGCAGTATTTT. Encoded protein: CASSPYILGKDTQYF. J is TRBJ2-3 and V is TRBV7-6; D is unclear. CDR1 and CDR2 from the germline V gene are SGHVS and FNYEAQ. V was trimmed by 5 bases and J by 5 bases, leaving 17 bases between them. The CDR3 length is 15 residues.